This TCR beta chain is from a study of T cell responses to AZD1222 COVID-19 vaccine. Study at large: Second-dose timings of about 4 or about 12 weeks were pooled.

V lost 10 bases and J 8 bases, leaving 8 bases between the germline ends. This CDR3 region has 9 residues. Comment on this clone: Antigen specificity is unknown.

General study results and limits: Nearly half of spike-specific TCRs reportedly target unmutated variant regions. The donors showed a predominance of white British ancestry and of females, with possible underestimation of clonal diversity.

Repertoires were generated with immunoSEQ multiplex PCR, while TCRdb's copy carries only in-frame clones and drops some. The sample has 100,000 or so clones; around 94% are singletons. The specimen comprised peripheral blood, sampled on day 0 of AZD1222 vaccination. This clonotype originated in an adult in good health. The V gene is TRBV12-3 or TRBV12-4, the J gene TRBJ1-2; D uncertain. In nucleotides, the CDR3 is TGTGCCACAGGAAGGGGCTACACCTTC. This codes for CATGRGYTF.